This T cell receptor beta chain was observed in a study of cytomegalovirus exposure and HLA in healthy donors. Across the whole study: An early release of data contained about 85 million unique TCRs, which came from HLA-typed donors.

CDR3 length equals 15 residues. Trimming stripped 5 bases from V and 7 bases from J, with 18 bases between. Germline V gene data show CDR1 as MNHNY and CDR2 as SVGAGI (reference sequence). PCR employed 60 Vbeta and 13 Jbeta primers. TCRdb keeps only in-frame clones here, not all; method: immunoSEQ multiplex PCR. The table lists about 55,000 clones, 70% to 80% of them singletons. Regarding this clone: Its specificity is unknown.

Study results and caveats: Presence/absence results assume similar sequencing depth per donor, which may not hold. Cytomegalovirus association was assigned to approximately 160 TCR beta chains. Using a false discovery rate of 0.05, a later analysis showed that 15,000 to 20,000 TCR beta sequences were associated with HLA alleles.

Sequenced: PBMCs. The clonotype comes from a female donor in good health and CMV-seronegative. This rearrangement joins TRBV6-6 to TRBJ1-5; no firm D call. In DNA, the CDR3 is TGTGCCAGCAGTCTCCTCACCCTAATATCACAGCCCCAGCATTTT. This sequence encodes CASSLLTLISQPQHF.